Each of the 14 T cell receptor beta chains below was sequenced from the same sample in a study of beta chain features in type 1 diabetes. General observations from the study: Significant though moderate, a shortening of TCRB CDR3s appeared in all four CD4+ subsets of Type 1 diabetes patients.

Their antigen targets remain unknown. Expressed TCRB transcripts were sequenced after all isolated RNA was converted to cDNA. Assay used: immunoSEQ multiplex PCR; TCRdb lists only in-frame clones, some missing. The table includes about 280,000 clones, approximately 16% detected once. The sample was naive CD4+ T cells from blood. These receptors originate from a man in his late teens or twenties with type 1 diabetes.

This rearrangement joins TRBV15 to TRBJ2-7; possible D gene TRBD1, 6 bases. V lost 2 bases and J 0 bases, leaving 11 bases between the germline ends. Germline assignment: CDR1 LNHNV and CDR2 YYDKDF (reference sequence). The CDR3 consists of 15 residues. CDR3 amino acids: CATSRSWDNSYEQYF. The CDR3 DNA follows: TGTGCCACCAGCAGATCCTGGGACAACTCCTACGAGCAGTACTTC. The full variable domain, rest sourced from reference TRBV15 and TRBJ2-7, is DAMVIQNPRYQVTQFGKPVTLSCSQTLNHNVMYWYQQKSSQAPKLLFHYYDKDFNNEADTPDNFQSRRPNTSFCFLDIRSPGLGDTAMYLCATSRSWDNSYEQYFGPGTRLTVT.

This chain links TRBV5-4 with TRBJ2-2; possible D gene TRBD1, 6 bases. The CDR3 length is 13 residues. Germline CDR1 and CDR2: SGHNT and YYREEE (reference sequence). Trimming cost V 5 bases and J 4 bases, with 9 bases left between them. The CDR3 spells CASRGAGTGELFF. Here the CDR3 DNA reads TGTGCCAGCAGGGGGGCGGGCACCGGGGAGCTGTTTTTT.

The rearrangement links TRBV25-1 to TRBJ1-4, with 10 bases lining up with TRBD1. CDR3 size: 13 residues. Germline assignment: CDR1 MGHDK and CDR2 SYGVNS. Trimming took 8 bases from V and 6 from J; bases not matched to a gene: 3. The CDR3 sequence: CASSDRGDEKLFF. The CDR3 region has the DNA TGTGCCAGCTCGGACAGGGGGGATGAAAAACTGTTTTTT.

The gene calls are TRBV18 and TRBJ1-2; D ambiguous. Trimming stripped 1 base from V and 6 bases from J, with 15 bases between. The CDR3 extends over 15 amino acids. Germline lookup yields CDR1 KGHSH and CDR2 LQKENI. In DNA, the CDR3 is TGTGCCAGCTCACCACTTCCGGGAAATCTCGATGGCTACACCTTC. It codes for CASSPLPGNLDGYTF.

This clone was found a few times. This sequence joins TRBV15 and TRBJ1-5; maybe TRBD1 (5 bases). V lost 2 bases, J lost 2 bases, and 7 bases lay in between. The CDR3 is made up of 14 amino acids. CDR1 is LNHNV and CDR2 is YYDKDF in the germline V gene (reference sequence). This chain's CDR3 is CATSRLQGNQPQHF. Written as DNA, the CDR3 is TGTGCCACCAGCAGATTACAGGGCAATCAGCCCCAGCATTTT.

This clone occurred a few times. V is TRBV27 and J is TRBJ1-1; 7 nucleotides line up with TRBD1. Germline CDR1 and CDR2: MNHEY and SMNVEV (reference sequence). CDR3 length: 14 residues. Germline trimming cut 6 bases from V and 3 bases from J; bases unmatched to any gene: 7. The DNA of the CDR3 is TGTGCCAGCAGATTGTACAGGGGAGACACTGAAGCTTTCTTT. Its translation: CASRLYRGDTEAFF.

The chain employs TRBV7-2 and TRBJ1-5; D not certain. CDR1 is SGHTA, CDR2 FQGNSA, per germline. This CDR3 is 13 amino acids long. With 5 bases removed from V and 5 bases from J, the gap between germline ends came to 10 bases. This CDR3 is CASSRRTDQPQHF. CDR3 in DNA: TGTGCCAGCAGCCGAAGAACGGATCAGCCCCAGCATTTT. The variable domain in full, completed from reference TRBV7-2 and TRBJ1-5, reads GAGVSQSPSNKVTEKGKDVELRCDPISGHTALYWYRQSLGQGLEFLIYFQGNSAPDKSGLPSDRFSAERTGGSVSTLTIQRTQQEDSAVYLCASSRRTDQPQHFGDGTRLSIL.

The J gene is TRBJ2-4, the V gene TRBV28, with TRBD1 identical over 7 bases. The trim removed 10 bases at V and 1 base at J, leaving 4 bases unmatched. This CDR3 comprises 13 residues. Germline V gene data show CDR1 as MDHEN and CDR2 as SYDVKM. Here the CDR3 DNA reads TGTGCCATTACACAGGGGGCCAAAAACATTCAGTACTTC. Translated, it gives CAITQGAKNIQYF. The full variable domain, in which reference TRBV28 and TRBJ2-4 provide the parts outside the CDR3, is DVKVTQSSRYLVKRTGEKVFLECVQDMDHENMFWYRQDPGLGLRLIYFSYDVKMKEKGDIPEGYSVSREKKERFSLILESASTNQTSMYLCAITQGAKNIQYFGAGTRLSVL.

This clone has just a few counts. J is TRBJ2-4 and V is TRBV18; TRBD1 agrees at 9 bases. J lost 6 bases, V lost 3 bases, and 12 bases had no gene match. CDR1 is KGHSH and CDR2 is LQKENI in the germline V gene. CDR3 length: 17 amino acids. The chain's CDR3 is CASSPLSGTGTRNIQYF. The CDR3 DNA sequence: TGTGCCAGCTCACCGCTCTCCGGGACAGGGACAAGAAACATTCAGTACTTC.

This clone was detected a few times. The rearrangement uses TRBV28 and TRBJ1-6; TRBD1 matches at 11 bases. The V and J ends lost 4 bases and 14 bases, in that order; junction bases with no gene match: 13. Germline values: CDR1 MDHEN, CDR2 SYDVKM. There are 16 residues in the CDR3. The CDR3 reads CASSSTGTGGTGTLHF. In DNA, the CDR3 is TGTGCCAGCAGTTCAACCGGGACAGGGGGGACCGGCACCCTCCACTTT. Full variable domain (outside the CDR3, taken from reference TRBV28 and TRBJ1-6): DVKVTQSSRYLVKRTGEKVFLECVQDMDHENMFWYRQDPGLGLRLIYFSYDVKMKEKGDIPEGYSVSREKKERFSLILESASTNQTSMYLCASSSTGTGGTGTLHFGNGTRLTVT.

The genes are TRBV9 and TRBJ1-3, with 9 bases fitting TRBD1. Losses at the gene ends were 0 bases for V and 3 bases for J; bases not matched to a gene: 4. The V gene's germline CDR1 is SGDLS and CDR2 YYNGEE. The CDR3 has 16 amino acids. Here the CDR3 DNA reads TGTGCCAGCAGCGTAGCTGGACAGGGGAATGGAAACACCATATATTTT. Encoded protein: CASSVAGQGNGNTIYF. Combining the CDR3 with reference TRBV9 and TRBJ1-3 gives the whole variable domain DSGVTQTPKHLITATGQRVTLRCSPRSGDLSVYWYQQSLDQGLQFLIQYYNGEERAKGNILERFSAQQFPDLHSELNLSSLELGDSALYFCASSVAGQGNGNTIYFGEGSWLTVV.

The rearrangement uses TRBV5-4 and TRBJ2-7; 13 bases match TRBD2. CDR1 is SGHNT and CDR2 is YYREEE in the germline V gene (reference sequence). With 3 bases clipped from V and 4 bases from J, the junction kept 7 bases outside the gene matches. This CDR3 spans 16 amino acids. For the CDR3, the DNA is TGTGCCAGCAGCTACGGGGGGACTAGCGGGAAGTACGAGCAGTACTTC. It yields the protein CASSYGGTSGKYEQYF.

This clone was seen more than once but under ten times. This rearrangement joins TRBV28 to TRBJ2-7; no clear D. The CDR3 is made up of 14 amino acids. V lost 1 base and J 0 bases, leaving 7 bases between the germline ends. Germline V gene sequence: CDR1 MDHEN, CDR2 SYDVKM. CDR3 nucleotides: TGTGCCAGCAGTTTATCGCGGCCCTCCTACGAGCAGTACTTC. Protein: CASSLSRPSYEQYF.

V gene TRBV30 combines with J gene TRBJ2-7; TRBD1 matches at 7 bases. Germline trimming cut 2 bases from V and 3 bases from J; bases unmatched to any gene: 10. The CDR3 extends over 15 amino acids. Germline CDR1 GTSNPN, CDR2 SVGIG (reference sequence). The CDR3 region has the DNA TGTGCCTGGAGTAAGGGACAGACAGTTTACTACGAGCAGTACTTC. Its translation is CAWSKGQTVYYEQYF. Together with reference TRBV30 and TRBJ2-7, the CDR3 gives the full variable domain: SQTIHQWPATLVQPVGSPLSLECTVEGTSNPNLYWYRQAAGRGLQLLFYSVGIGQISSEVPQNLSASRPQDRQFILSSKKLLLSDSGFYLCAWSKGQTVYYEQYFGPGTRLTVT.